This T cell receptor beta chain emerged from a study of cytomegalovirus exposure and HLA in healthy donors (dated by TCRdb to about 2017). Some background on the complete study: An earlier analysis of approximately 600 of the donors reported about 250 Gb of sequence data and 117 million unique TCR beta sequences from about 200 million T cells. Approximately 330 gigabases of sequencing data and 70 million to 95 million unique TCR sequences made up an early release that covered several hundred HLA-typed donors. Of the roughly 400 genotyped donors, 65% to 90% were placed in the genetic ancestry cluster associated with self-reported Caucasian donors. The study aimed to test whether signatures of past pathogen exposure could be identified by cataloging public T cell receptors. The study profiled the T cell repertoires of fewer than 850 subjects by immunosequencing and related them to cytomegalovirus serostatus. In addition to the first cohort of around 670 subjects, a separate validation cohort of 120 different subjects was used. To predict cytomegalovirus infection status, the study brought together high-throughput TCR immunosequencing, statistical association of individual TCRs with disease status, and machine learning. To study patterns of TCR occurrence, a later analysis re-analyzed previously published TCR beta repertoires from 550 to 800 donors and added high-resolution HLA genotyping. Rather than using new phenotypic data, the later analysis identified candidate immune exposures from TCR beta sequences and from how often those sequences occurred across donors. To decide whether each TCR beta V gene segment behaved as functional or pseudogenic, an earlier analysis of some 600 of the donors relied on high-throughput TCR beta sequencing. Donor age, sex, ethnicity and CMV serostatus were compiled alongside the repertoire data. In a later genetic analysis, genome-wide SNP genotypes for about three fifths of the roughly 670 donors were used, and that subset was treated as a discovery cohort. Every repertoire in the discovery cohort had been generated on one and the same sequencing platform. HLA typing included class I and class II loci at four-digit resolution. Typing coverage differed by locus: A, B, C, DRB1 and DQB1 were typed in roughly 620-630 donors, DQA1 in 522, DPA1 in some 570, and DPB1 in 450 to 480. Roughly 5 DR-DQ haplotypes were treated as single units for association and clustering because of strong linkage in the cohort. Among a few hundred genotyped donors of the cohort, an average of about 240,000 unique TCR beta nucleotide sequences were sequenced per donor, roughly a sixth of them non-productive.

The research as a whole found: In the study, approximately 150 TCR beta chains were listed as associated with cytomegalovirus. The sequencing pipeline was judged likely to have produced a cluster of highly shared sequence variants as a technical artifact. A later analysis found that HLA-associated TCR beta chains were more clonally expanded and had lower generation probabilities than equally common non-associated chains. The authors suggested that the approach could potentially be extended to other disease states and immunological phenotypes. In a later analysis, TCR association rates were found to vary across HLA loci, with the most associated TCRs seen for DRB1 alleles and the fewest for HLA-C alleles. A further reported finding was that TCR beta sequences accurately predicted the HLA-A and HLA-B alleles for most subjects in the first cohort. In a later genetic analysis, fewer N-insertions in productive TCRs were reported among donors in an Asian-associated ancestry cluster than the roughly 700-donor mean. Roughly uniform sequencing depth across donors was assumed in presence/absence analyses, although this assumption may not hold. An association between a missense DCLRE1C variant and V-gene and J-gene trimming of TCR beta chains was found in a later genetic analysis and replicated in an independent cohort. HLA typing was unavailable for some donors at each locus, so association tests used only the typed subset. The earlier analysis of around 600 of the donors excluded some 16 rarely observed V segments, including chromosome 9 orphons, because counts were too low. A few of the identified cytomegalovirus-associated TCR beta chains were confirmed in vitro to be specific for cytomegalovirus antigens. Strong co-occurrence of HLA alleles, especially DR and DQ, made assigning TCR associations to individual alleles difficult. In an earlier analysis of about 600 of the donors, most TCR beta V segments appeared in productive rearrangements about 87% or about 30% of the time, broadly matching IMGT annotations. Some IMGT-functional V segments, including TRBV6-2 and TRBV6-3, could not be distinguished by the 87-base-pair reads and were therefore excluded. Correlated functional status among segregating V segments might be attributable to linkage disequilibrium, but an unknown experimental factor could not be ruled out. In a later analysis, several top co-occurrence clusters were reported to appear linked to parvovirus B19, influenza, CMV and Epstein-Barr virus. A later analysis found that most CMV-associated TCR beta chains appeared HLA-restricted, with HLA associations seemingly driven largely by CMV exposure. The cohort was sequenced for TCR beta chains only, and without alpha or paired-chain data the features that could be detected were limited. The only immune exposure information available for the cohort was CMV serostatus. While some public TCRs were present in many individuals, most TCR sequences turned up only very rarely across donors. At a false discovery rate of 0.05, a later analysis linked approximately 18,000 TCR beta sequences to specific HLA alleles. Cytomegalovirus status was reported to be diagnosed by the classifier with high specificity and sensitivity in both the original and validation cohorts.

Notes on this clone: Its binding antigen is unknown. No quality values exist for individual bases; no much larger clone is one base distant.

The library was built by means of the immunoSEQ multiplex PCR assay. A mixture of 60 forward primers for TCR Vbeta segments and 13 reverse primers for TCR Jbeta segments was used in the multiplex PCR. Amplification of the CDR3 region of rearranged TCR beta genes was performed with a multiplex PCR assay on genomic DNA. The Illumina HiSeq System was used to sequence the amplified TCR beta libraries as 87-base-pair reads. In the paper's pipeline: Across the 500 to 700 repertoires, a later analysis counted tens of millions of unique TCR beta chains, around 11 million of which were shared by at least two donors. Raw reads were error-corrected and collapsed into unique sequences with a nearest-neighbor algorithm that merged closely related sequences to remove PCR and sequencing errors. CDR3 sequences were aligned to IMGT reference sequences to assign V, D and J gene segments. For a sequence to be retained, a match of at least six nucleotides to both a V gene segment and a J gene segment was required. A rearrangement was called productive if the CDR3 had no stop codons and remained in frame with V and J, and every other rearrangement was called non-productive. CDR3 was defined according to IMGT convention as the region running from the second conserved V-encoded cysteine to the conserved J-encoded phenylalanine. Sequences without an unambiguous match to a single V gene segment were excluded from the earlier analysis of 450 to 750 of the donors. An earlier analysis of several hundred of the donors called V segments functional above 56.7% productive rearrangements and segregating when the between-donor standard deviation exceeded 5%. A statistical classification framework was built to diagnose cytomegalovirus status from the catalog of TCR beta chain sequences. A later analysis assigned V and J genes by comparing TCR nucleotide sequences with IMGT/GENE-DB human TR gene sequences. The TCRdist pipeline was used in a later analysis to assign CDR3 sequences and most-parsimonious VDJ recombination scenarios. In a later analysis, each TCR beta chain was defined by its CDR3 amino acid sequence together with its V-gene family, and reads without a unique V-gene family were excluded. A later analysis removed 592 highly shared, low-generation-probability nucleotide sequences to deal with suspected cross-contamination and a sequencing artifact. In a later analysis, a clonal expansion index for each public chain was calculated from normalized within-repertoire ranks of inferred template counts. Generation probabilities in a later analysis came from a VDJ recombination model fitted to out-of-frame rearrangements, and those results were checked against IGoR. Hypergeometric tests were used in a later analysis to score TCR-TCR, TCR-HLA and TCR-CMV co-occurrence, with a repertoire-size bias correction applied to the TCR pairs. False discovery rates were estimated in a later analysis by permuting HLA or CMV assignments 20 times. In a later analysis, co-occurring TCRs were grouped with DBSCAN, and TCRdist sequence similarity was added when clustering was performed within HLA-allele-positive subsets. For co-occurrence clustering, repertoires with fewer than 30,000 or more than 120,000 public chains were excluded, along with about five repertoires with anomalous nucleotide sharing. Sourced from immuneACCESS, this table was stored by TCRdb with only in-frame sequences that have V and J called. A share of the clones is absent; for the studies checked, an unresolved V gene accounts for under half, and the remainder has no known explanation. D and trimming come from the DNA, and the V and J calls and clone size come from that table. Recorded for this sample are 150,000 or so clones; about 75% of them occurred a single time. The ten largest clones add up to over 12% of the sample.

The cohort consisted of approximately 670 healthy bone marrow donors. At the time of sampling, all cohort members were nominally healthy, though unrecorded immune exposures were likely present. The donor was CMV seropositive and belonged to the group of about 290 seropositive cohort members. A peripheral blood sample was provided by each donor, and peripheral blood mononuclear cells were used for TCR beta sequencing. Genomic DNA was extracted from the blood cell samples with the Qiagen DNeasy Blood Extraction Kit. The germline V gene supplies CDR1 SNHLY and CDR2 FYNNEI. V is reduced by 7 bases and J by 4 bases, leaving a spacing of 16 bases between them. From its cysteine to its phenylalanine, the CDR3 spans 14 amino acids. Kept here is only the CDR3 DNA, which spans 42 bases and is read in frame from base 1.

This sequence uses TRBV2 and TRBJ1-2; the best D guess is TRBD1, with 5 bases matching. The sequence was collected from a man in his fifties in good health and CMV-seropositive. Material: PBMCs. Read as DNA, the sequence is TGTGCCAGCACGACGGGGGGAGGACGCTATGGCTACACCTTC. This is translated as CASTTGGGRYGYTF.